The rows below give T cell receptor beta chains drawn from one sample of a study of T cells in Graves' hyperthyroidism and ophthalmopathy. TCRdb itself ran the multiplex PCR reads through MiXCR, one entry per CDR3 protein. The table includes some 510,000 distinct CDR3 sequences, roughly 20% detected once. Sequenced material: blood. These receptors were taken from a man aged 18 to 35 with Graves' hyperthyroidism. The CDR3 runs from the conserved cysteine through the conserved F or W. Each record gives: J gene, clone size, V gene, D gene, CDR3 protein, CDR3 DNA. The D gene is left open where the match is weak. A clone size is listed for some rows: how often the clone was seen (once, few, many), or a class if it is expanded.

>TRBJ2-7|few|TRBV12-3/TRBV12-4|TRBD2
CASRATSGRAHLQYF
TGTGCCAGCAGGGCGACTAGCGGGAGGGCCCATCTGCAGTACTTC
>TRBJ2-3|many|TRBV20-1|.
CSARDGGGYADTQYF
TGCAGTGCTAGGGATGGGGGGGGCTATGCAGATACGCAGTATTTT
>TRBJ1-2|many|TRBV5-1|TRBD1
CASSREGQVYGYTF
TGCGCCAGCAGCAGAGAGGGACAGGTCTATGGCTACACCTTC
>TRBJ2-6|few|TRBV6-1|.
CASRNLVLTF
TGTGCCAGCAGGAATCTCGTCCTGACTTTC
>TRBJ1-5|.|TRBV10-3|TRBD1
CAISESSDRGSNQPQDF
TGTGCCATCAGTGAGTCCTCGGACAGGGGTAGCAATCAGCCCCAGGATTTT
>TRBJ1-1|many|TRBV12-3/TRBV12-4|.
CASTLDRNTEAFF
TGTGCCAGCACCCTGGACAGGAACACTGAAGCTTTCTTT
>TRBJ1-5|few|TRBV2|.
CASSDGRTLNQPQHF
TGTGCCAGCAGTGATGGGCGGACCCTTAATCAGCCCCAGCATTTT
>TRBJ1-5|many|TRBV28|.
CASSSGPEYQPQHF
TGTGCCAGCAGTTCAGGGCCGGAATACCAGCCCCAGCATTTT
>TRBJ2-7|.|TRBV5-1|TRBD1
CASAKGTGYEQYF
TGCGCCAGCGCGAAGGGGACAGGCTACGAGCAGTACTTC
>TRBJ1-1|few|TRBV14|.
CASSQDREVSEAFF
TGTGCCAGCAGCCAAGATCGCGAAGTTTCTGAAGCTTTCTTT
>TRBJ1-1|many|TRBV9|.
CASSPAGASTEAFF
TGTGCCAGCAGCCCGGCCGGGGCCTCCACTGAAGCTTTCTTT
>TRBJ1-2|.|TRBV27|.
CASSKTSLKNGYTF
TGTGCCAGCAGTAAAACTTCCCTAAAAAATGGCTACACCTTC